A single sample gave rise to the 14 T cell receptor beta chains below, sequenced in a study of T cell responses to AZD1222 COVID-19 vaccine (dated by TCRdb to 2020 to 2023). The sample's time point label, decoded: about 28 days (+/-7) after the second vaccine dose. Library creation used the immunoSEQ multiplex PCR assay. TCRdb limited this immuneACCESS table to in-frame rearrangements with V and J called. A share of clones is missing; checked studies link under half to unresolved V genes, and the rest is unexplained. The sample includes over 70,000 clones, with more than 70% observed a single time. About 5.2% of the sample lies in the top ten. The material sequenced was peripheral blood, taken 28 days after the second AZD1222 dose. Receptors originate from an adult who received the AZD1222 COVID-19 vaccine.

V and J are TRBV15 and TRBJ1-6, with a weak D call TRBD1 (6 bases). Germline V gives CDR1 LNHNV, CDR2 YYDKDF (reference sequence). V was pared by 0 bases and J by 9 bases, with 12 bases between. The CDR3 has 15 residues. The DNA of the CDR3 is TGTGCCACCAGCAGAGATAGAACAGGGAGTTCACCCCTCCACTTT. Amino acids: CATSRDRTGSSPLHF.

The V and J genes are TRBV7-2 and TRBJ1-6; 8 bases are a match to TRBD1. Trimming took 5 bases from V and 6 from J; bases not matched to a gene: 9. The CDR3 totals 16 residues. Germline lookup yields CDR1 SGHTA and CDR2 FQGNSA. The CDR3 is CASSPQGARVNSPLHF. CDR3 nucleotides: TGTGCCAGCAGCCCCCAGGGGGCCAGGGTTAATTCACCCCTCCACTTT. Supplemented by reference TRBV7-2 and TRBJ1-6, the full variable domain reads GAGVSQSPSNKVTEKGKDVELRCDPISGHTALYWYRQSLGQGLEFLIYFQGNSAPDKSGLPSDRFSAERTGGSVSTLTIQRTQQEDSAVYLCASSPQGARVNSPLHFGNGTRLTVT.

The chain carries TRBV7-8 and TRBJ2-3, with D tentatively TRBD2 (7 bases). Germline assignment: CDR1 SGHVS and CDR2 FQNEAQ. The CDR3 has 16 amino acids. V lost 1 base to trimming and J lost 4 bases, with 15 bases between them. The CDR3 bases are TGTGCCAGCAGCTTAGGTTGGGGGGGCCTGTCAGATACGCAGTATTTT. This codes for CASSLGWGGLSDTQYF. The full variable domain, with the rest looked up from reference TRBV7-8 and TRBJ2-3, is GAGVSQSPRYKVAKRGQDVALRCDPISGHVSLFWYQQALGQGPEFLTYFQNEAQLDKSGLPSDRFFAERPEGSVSTLKIQRTQQEDSAVYLCASSLGWGGLSDTQYFGPGTRLTVL.

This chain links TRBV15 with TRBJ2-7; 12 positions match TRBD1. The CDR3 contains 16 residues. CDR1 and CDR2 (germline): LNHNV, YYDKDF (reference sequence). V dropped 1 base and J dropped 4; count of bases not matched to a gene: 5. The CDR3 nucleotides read TGTGCCACCAGCAGAGGGACGGGACAGGGGGCTTACGAGCAGTACTTC. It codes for CATSRGTGQGAYEQYF.

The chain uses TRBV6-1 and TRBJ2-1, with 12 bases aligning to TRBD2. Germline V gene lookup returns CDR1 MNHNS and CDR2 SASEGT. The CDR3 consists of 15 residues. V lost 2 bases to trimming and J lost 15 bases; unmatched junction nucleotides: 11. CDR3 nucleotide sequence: TGTGCCAGCAGTGAAAGGACTAGCGGGACCCTACTTCGGTTCTTC. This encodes CASSERTSGTLLRFF.

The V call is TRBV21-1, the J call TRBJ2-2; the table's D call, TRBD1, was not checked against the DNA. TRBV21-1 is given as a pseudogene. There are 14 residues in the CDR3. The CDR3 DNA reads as TGTGCCAGCGGGCGCAGGGGGCCCACCGGGGAGCTGTTTTTT. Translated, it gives CASGRRGPTGELFF.

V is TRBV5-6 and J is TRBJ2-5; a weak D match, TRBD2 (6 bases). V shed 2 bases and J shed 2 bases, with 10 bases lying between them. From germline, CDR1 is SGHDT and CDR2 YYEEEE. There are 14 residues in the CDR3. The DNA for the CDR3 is TGTGCCAGCAGCTTACTCGGGGGACAAGAGACCCAGTACTTC. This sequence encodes CASSLLGGQETQYF.

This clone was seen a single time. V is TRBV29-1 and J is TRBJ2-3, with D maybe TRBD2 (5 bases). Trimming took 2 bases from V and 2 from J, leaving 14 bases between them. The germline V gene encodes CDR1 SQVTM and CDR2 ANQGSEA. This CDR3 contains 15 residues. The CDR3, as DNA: TGCAGCGTTGAACGAGGAGTTCGGGACACAGATACGCAGTATTTT. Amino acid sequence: CSVERGVRDTDTQYF.

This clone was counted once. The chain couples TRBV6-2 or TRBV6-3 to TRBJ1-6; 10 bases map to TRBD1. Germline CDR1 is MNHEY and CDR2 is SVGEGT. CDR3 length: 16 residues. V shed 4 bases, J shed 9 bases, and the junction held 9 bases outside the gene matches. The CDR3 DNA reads TGTGCCAGCAGTTCGAGGACAGGGGGATATGCTTCACCCCTCCACTTT. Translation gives CASSSRTGGYASPLHF.

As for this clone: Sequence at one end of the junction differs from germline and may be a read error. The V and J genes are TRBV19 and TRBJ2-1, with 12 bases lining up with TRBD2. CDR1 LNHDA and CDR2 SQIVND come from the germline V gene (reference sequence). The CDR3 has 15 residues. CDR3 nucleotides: TGTGCCAGCAGTATCGGGACTAGCGGGCACAATGAGCAGTTCTTC. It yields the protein CASSIGTSGHNEQFF. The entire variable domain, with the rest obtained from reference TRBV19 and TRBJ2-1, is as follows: DGGITQSPKYLFRKEGQNVTLSCEQNLNHDAMYWYRQDPGQGLRLIYYSQIVNDFQKGDIAEGYSVSREKKESFPLTVTSAQKNPTAFYLCASSIGTSGHNEQFFGPGTRLTVL.

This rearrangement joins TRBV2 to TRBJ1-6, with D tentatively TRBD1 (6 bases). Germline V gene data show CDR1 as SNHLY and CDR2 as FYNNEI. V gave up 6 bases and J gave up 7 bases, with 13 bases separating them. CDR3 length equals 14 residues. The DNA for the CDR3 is TGTGCCAGCAGGCTGGACAGCCAAAATTCACCCCTCCACTTT. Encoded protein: CASRLDSQNSPLHF. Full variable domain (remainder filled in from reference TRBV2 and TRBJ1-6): EPEVTQTPSHQVTQMGQEVILRCVPISNHLYFYWYRQILGQKVEFLVSFYNNEISEKSEIFDDQFSVERPDGSNFTLKIRSTKLEDSAMYFCASRLDSQNSPLHFGNGTRLTVT.

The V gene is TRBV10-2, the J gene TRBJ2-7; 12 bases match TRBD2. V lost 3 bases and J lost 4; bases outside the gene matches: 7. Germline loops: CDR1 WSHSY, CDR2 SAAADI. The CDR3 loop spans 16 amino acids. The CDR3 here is CASSERTSGASYEQYV. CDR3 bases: TGCGCCAGCAGTGAACGGACTAGCGGGGCCTCGTACGAGCAGTACGTC.

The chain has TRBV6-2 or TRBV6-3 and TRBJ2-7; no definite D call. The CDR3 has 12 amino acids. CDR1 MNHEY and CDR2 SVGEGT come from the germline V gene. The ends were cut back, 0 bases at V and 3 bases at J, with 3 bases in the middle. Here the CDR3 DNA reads TGTGCCAGCAGTTACTCAAACTACGAGCAGTACGTC. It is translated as CASSYSNYEQYV.

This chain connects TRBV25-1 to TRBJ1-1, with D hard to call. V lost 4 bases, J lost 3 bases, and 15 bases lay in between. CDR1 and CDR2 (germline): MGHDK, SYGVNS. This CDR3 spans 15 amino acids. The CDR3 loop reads CASSVSTVRDTEAFF. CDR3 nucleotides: TGTGCCAGCAGTGTTTCAACAGTCCGCGACACTGAAGCTTTCTTT.